Shown below are 20 T cell receptor beta chains from a single sample sequenced in a study of blood T cell repertoires in COVID-19. Sequencing was performed with immunoSEQ multiplex PCR; in TCRdb, only in-frame clones are kept and a portion is missing. The repertoire includes 70,000 to 85,000 clones, about 82% of them detected once, and roughly a sixth sits in the top ten. The sample comprised peripheral blood. The receptor set was obtained from a woman of 80 years or more with acute or convalescent COVID-19.

This chain joins TRBV9 and TRBJ2-3, with D possibly matching TRBD2 (6 bases). CDR1 SGDLS and CDR2 YYNGEE come from the germline V gene. This CDR3 contains 15 residues. Between the trimmed V and J ends, which lost 1 base and 4 bases, there was a span of 13 bases. CDR3 nucleotide sequence: TGTGCCAGCAGCGTAAATCCTGGCGGGGCAGATACGCAGTATTTT. Protein product: CASSVNPGGADTQYF.

The chain couples TRBV4-3 to TRBJ2-4, with 16 bases that match TRBD2. The V gene end was trimmed by 4 bases and the J gene end by 6 bases; junction bases not matched to a gene: 9. Per the germline V gene, CDR1 is LGHNA and CDR2 is YSLEER. The CDR3 runs 18 residues. CDR3 coding DNA: TGCGCCAGCAGCCCCGGGACTAGCGGGGGGGCGGCGAGAAACATTCAGTACTTC. It specifies CASSPGTSGGAARNIQYF.

This clone has more than one count but fewer than ten. This chain joins TRBV19 and TRBJ1-3; D is ambiguous. The CDR3 has 16 residues. Trimming removed 5 bases from V and 0 bases from J, with 14 bases in between. Germline loops: CDR1 LNHDA, CDR2 SQIVND (reference sequence). In DNA form, the CDR3 reads TGTGCCAGTAGTTTGCCAAAACTAAACTCTGGAAACACCATATATTTT. Residues: CASSLPKLNSGNTIYF. Combining the CDR3 with reference TRBV19 and TRBJ1-3 gives the whole variable domain DGGITQSPKYLFRKEGQNVTLSCEQNLNHDAMYWYRQDPGQGLRLIYYSQIVNDFQKGDIAEGYSVSREKKESFPLTVTSAQKNPTAFYLCASSLPKLNSGNTIYFGEGSWLTVV.

The rearrangement links TRBV30 to TRBJ1-2; tentative D call: TRBD1 (5 bases). Trimming pared 0 bases from V and 6 bases from J, leaving 17 bases between. There are 15 residues in the CDR3. Germline-derived CDR1 and CDR2 are GTSNPN and SVGIG (reference sequence). The DNA of the CDR3 is TGTGCCTGGAGTGTACAGGTCGCAGGGTCGGATGGCTACACCTTC. Amino acids: CAWSVQVAGSDGYTF.

The chain joins TRBV19 to TRBJ2-5, with 7 positions matching TRBD1. Trimming took 5 bases from V and 5 from J; bases not matched to a gene: 8. The CDR3 covers 14 residues. Per germline, CDR1 LNHDA and CDR2 SQIVND (reference sequence). The CDR3 nucleotides read TGTGCCAGTAGTCCGCGCAGGGGGTTGGAGACCCAGTACTTC. It encodes CASSPRRGLETQYF.

The chain couples TRBV6-2 or TRBV6-3 to TRBJ2-7; D unresolved. The CDR3 loop spans 15 amino acids. Trimming cost V 6 bases and J 3 bases, with 18 bases left between them. Germline V gene sequence: CDR1 MNHEY, CDR2 SVGEGT. The CDR3 sequence: CASSFQVLVLYEQYF. CDR3 bases: TGTGCCAGCAGCTTCCAGGTTCTTGTCCTCTACGAGCAGTACTTC.

V gene TRBV25-1 combines with J gene TRBJ1-1; 7 positions agree with TRBD1. The V gene's germline CDR1 is MGHDK and CDR2 SYGVNS. The V segment lost 7 bases and the J segment 3 bases; nucleotides outside the gene matches: 14. The CDR3 runs 16 residues. This CDR3 reads CASTPKGARGYTEAFF. In DNA form, the CDR3 reads TGTGCCAGCACCCCAAAGGGGGCTAGGGGTTACACTGAAGCTTTCTTT.

The chain links TRBV28 to TRBJ2-2, with D possibly being TRBD1 (5 bases). The CDR3 loop spans 16 amino acids. The V gene's germline CDR1 is MDHEN and CDR2 SYDVKM. V was pared by 6 bases and J by 2 bases, with 16 bases between. CDR3 residues: CASRVVGVGNTGELFF. The CDR3 nucleotides are TGTGCCAGCAGGGTGGTAGGGGTAGGCAACACCGGGGAGCTGTTTTTT.

The chain uses TRBV7-9 and TRBJ1-3; D perhaps matches TRBD1 (5 bases). The CDR3 is 14 residues long. The V and J ends lost 7 bases and 4 bases respectively, with 14 bases between them. CDR1 is SEHNR, CDR2 FQNEAQ, per germline (reference sequence). The CDR3 region is CASKTSGGGNTIYF. In nucleotides, the CDR3 is TGTGCCAGCAAAACCTCGGGGGGAGGAAACACCATATATTTT.

This clone was picked up one time. This sequence joins TRBV19 and TRBJ1-5; 7 bases line up with TRBD1. After removal of 8 bases from V and 0 bases from J, the junction contained 7 bases not matched to a gene. Germline assignment: CDR1 LNHDA and CDR2 SQIVND (reference sequence). This CDR3 has 15 residues. This CDR3 is CASSPGTDSNQPQHF. The DNA for the CDR3 is TGTGCCAGTTCCCCCGGGACAGATAGCAATCAGCCCCAGCATTTT.

This chain joins TRBV15 and TRBJ1-5; tentatively, D is TRBD1 (5 bases). V gave up 5 bases and J gave up 6 bases, with 20 bases separating them. The CDR3 is 16 amino acids. The germline V gene encodes CDR1 LNHNV and CDR2 YYDKDF (reference sequence). The CDR3 spells CATSPGRGRAGQPQHF. In DNA, the CDR3 is TGTGCCACCAGCCCGGGGAGGGGCAGGGCTGGTCAGCCCCAGCATTTT.

The rearrangement links TRBV10-3 to TRBJ1-5, with D perhaps TRBD1 (5 bases). This CDR3 has 13 amino acids. Germline lookup yields CDR1 ENHRY and CDR2 SYGVKD. V shed 6 bases and J shed 5 bases, with 11 bases lying between them. The CDR3 DNA follows: TGTGCCATCAGATCCAGGGTATATCAGCCCCAGCATTTT. Translated, it gives CAIRSRVYQPQHF.

This chain uses TRBV18 with TRBJ2-3; a weak D match, TRBD1 (6 bases). Germline V gene lookup returns CDR1 KGHSH and CDR2 LQKENI. V was shortened by 6 bases and J by 1 base, with 14 bases between the two germline ends. The CDR3 spans 15 residues. CDR3 sequence: CASSHRDTRTDTQYF. The DNA for the CDR3 is TGTGCCAGCTCCCACCGGGACACCCGCACAGATACGCAGTATTTT.

The V and J genes are TRBV28 and TRBJ1-2, with D possibly being TRBD1 (6 bases). The germline CDR1 and CDR2 sequences are MDHEN and SYDVKM. The CDR3 length is 14 residues. V shed 8 bases and J shed 0 bases, with 13 bases lying between them. The CDR3: CASCTGTTNYGYTF. Here the CDR3 DNA reads TGTGCCAGCTGCACAGGGACCACTAACTATGGCTACACCTTC.

V and J are TRBV10-3 and TRBJ2-2; 11 nucleotides align to TRBD1. The CDR3 extends over 17 amino acids. The ends lost 4 bases at V and 0 bases at J; junction bases unmatched: 4. Germline V gene lookup returns CDR1 ENHRY and CDR2 SYGVKD. The CDR3 sequence is CAISGGQGGTNTGELFF. The DNA of the CDR3 is TGTGCCATCAGTGGGGGACAGGGGGGGACGAACACCGGGGAGCTGTTTTTT.

The V call is TRBV9, the J call TRBJ1-2; 11 bases fit TRBD1. The CDR3 runs 15 residues. The V gene end was trimmed by 3 bases and the J gene end by 3 bases; junction bases not matched to a gene: 4. Germline loops: CDR1 SGDLS, CDR2 YYNGEE. CDR3 amino acids: CASSAGTGGDYGYTF. For the CDR3, the DNA is TGTGCCAGCAGCGCGGGGACAGGGGGGGACTATGGCTACACCTTC.

The CDR3 protein is CASSATGTGANTEAFF. As DNA, the CDR3 is TGTGCCAGCAGCGCCACCGGGACAGGGGCGAACACTGAAGCTTTCTTT. This chain uses TRBV9 with TRBJ1-1, with 10 bases that match TRBD1. The V gene's germline CDR1 is SGDLS and CDR2 YYNGEE. The CDR3 extends over 16 amino acids. V lost 3 bases to trimming and J lost 1 base; unmatched junction nucleotides: 6. Complete variable domain (other parts from reference TRBV9 and TRBJ1-1): DSGVTQTPKHLITATGQRVTLRCSPRSGDLSVYWYQQSLDQGLQFLIQYYNGEERAKGNILERFSAQQFPDLHSELNLSSLELGDSALYFCASSATGTGANTEAFFGQGTRLTVV.

The gene calls are TRBV29-1 and TRBJ1-3; the D is unclear. From germline, CDR1 is SQVTM and CDR2 ANQGSEA. The V gene lost 7 bases and the J gene lost 0 bases, with 10 bases spanning the gap. The CDR3 loop spans 13 amino acids. The chain's CDR3 is CSGDKPSGNTIYF. DNA for the CDR3: TGCAGCGGAGACAAGCCCTCTGGAAACACCATATATTTT.

V and J are TRBV19 and TRBJ2-2, with TRBD2 identical over 14 bases. The V segment lost 5 bases and the J segment 3 bases; nucleotides outside the gene matches: 8. From germline, CDR1 is LNHDA and CDR2 SQIVND (reference sequence). The CDR3 extends over 18 amino acids. The CDR3 here is CASSPGLAGASDTGELFF. As DNA, the CDR3 is TGTGCCAGTAGTCCGGGACTAGCGGGGGCGTCCGACACCGGGGAGCTGTTTTTT.

The chain recombines TRBV5-1 with TRBJ1-1, with 7 bases matching TRBD1. This CDR3 comprises 15 residues. Per germline, CDR1 SGHRS and CDR2 YFSETQ. J gave up 2 bases and V 4 bases, and 8 bases lay outside the gene matches. The DNA for the CDR3 is TGCGCCAGCAGCGAAGGGGGCTCCTTTAACACTGAAGCTTTCTTT. Translating gives CASSEGGSFNTEAFF.